Listed below are T cell receptor beta chains from one sample, sequenced in a study of PD-1 blockade in classical Hodgkin lymphoma. The table came from immunoSEQ multiplex PCR; TCRdb's copy has only in-frame clones and leaves some out. The top ten clones hold about 2.7% of a sample with more than 20,000 clones, 85% to 90% of them seen once. This sample comprised peripheral blood mononuclear cells (PBMCs), obtained at baseline. The receptors stem from a human donor with classical Hodgkin lymphoma. CDR3s leave out the opening cysteine and the closing phenylalanine or tryptophan.

V	CDR3
TRBV5-1	ASSFGAGSTDTQY
TRBV5-1	ASSSGTSGGSSYEQY
TRBV12-5	ASGFGQGSNYGYT
TRBV18	ASSPEAGHYGYT
TRBV5-1	ASSLGDGPSGANVLT
TRBV5-1	ASSSGLVGQETQY
TRBV18	ASSPSGYAYEQY
TRBV6-6	ASSYGHGGDTEAF
TRBV7-9	ASSFPGSAGANVLT
TRBV21-1	ASSRSREALAGELF
TRBV7-7	ASSPPGPGADYGYT
TRBV7-8	ASSLIQGASGYT
TRBV13	ASSLQGNTEAF
TRBV5-8	ASSLDGVEYTGELF
TRBV6-6	ASSSFLAGTYEQY
TRBV5-1	ASSLDTQGSYGYT
TRBV15	ATSPGYDTGELF
TRBV6-1	ASSATLRDPNRGGYT
TRBV19	ASSIRTPGQGVNGYT
TRBV10-3	AINEDAGPLNTGELF
TRBV7-9	ATGGLAGAKNIQY
TRBV5-6	ASSSRGRGNTDTQY
TRBV5-6	ASSQWGTANYGYT
TRBV6-5	ASSRGTEAF
TRBV5-1	ASSSDGAYEQY
TRBV7-8	ASSLLNEQF
TRBV2	ASSEQGQGGSPLH
TRBV6-5	ASSRGGGSSYEQY
TRBV6-5	ASRSSAASYEQY
TRBV6-6	ASSYPDSSGNTIY
TRBV7-8	ASSFAGYGYT
TRBV4-1	ASSQLIAVASYEQY
TRBV5-1	ASSLGYTSGGLPSNTQY
TRBV11-2	ASSLDVQAGTQY
TRBV5-1	ASKTAGEWDTQY
TRBV7-9	ASSLATGGGEQF
TRBV7-9	ASTVSRGADTQY
TRBV7-9	ASSLDTGGYT
TRBV5-1	ASYRGRQETQY
TRBV6-1	ASGRGWTYEQY
TRBV5-4	ASSLEPGGYEQY
TRBV7-9	ASSLGPGFGANVLT
TRBV7-9	ASSQSGGTSGREQY
TRBV6-5	ASSSGGGLPGELF
TRBV2	ASSKQGLYGYT
TRBV14	ASSHFPGGGYT
TRBV25-1	ASSPAEYSPLH
TRBV6-5	ASSLQAGLETQY
TRBV5-1	ASSLGGGPSTEAF
TRBV12-2	ASRCTPTAETYEQY
TRBV14	ASSQGTGVAYGYT
TRBV5-4	ASSSRDTLGEQY
TRBV18	ASSPNRGDGYT
TRBV29-1	SVEIPPGRENYGYT
TRBV25-1	ASQSRSGNTIY
TRBV21-1	ASVRQSYEQY
TRBV9	ASSVGDGTNEKLF
TRBV7-8	ASSPLPNQPQH
TRBV10-3	AISPGQGATDTQY
TRBV7-6	ASSLSPGGPRATGELF